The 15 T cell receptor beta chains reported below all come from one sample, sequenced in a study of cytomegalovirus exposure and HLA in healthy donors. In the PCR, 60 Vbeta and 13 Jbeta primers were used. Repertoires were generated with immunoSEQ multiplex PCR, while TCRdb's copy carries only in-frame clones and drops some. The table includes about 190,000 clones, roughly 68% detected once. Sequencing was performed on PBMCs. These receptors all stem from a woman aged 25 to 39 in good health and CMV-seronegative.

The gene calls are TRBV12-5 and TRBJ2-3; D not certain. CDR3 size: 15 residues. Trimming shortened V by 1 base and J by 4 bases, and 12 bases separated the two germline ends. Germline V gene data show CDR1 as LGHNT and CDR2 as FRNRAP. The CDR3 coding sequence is TGTGCTAGTGGTTTGGCCCAGACTCTGGCAGATACGCAGTATTTT. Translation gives CASGLAQTLADTQYF.

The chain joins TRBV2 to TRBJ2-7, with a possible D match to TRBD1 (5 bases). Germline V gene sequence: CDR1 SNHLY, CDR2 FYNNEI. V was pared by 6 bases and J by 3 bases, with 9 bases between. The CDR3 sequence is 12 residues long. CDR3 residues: CASSIDSYEQYF. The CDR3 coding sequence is TGTGCCAGCAGCATCGACAGCTACGAGCAGTACTTC. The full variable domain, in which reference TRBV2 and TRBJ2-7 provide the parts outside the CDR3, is EPEVTQTPSHQVTQMGQEVILRCVPISNHLYFYWYRQILGQKVEFLVSFYNNEISEKSEIFDDQFSVERPDGSNFTLKIRSTKLEDSAMYFCASSIDSYEQYFGPGTRLTVT.

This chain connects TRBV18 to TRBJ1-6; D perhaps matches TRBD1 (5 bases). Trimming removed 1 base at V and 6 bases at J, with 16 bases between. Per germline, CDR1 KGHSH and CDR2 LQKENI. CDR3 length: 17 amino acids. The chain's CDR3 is CASSPLVGGTSNSPLHF. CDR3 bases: TGTGCCAGCTCACCACTGGTCGGGGGAACGTCTAATTCACCCCTCCACTTT.

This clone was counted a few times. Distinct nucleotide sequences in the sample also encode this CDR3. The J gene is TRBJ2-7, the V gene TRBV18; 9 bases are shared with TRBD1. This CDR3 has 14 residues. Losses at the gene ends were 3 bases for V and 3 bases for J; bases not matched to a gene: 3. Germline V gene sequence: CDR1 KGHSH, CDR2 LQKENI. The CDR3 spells CASSPGQGYYEQYF. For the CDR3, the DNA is TGTGCCAGCTCACCGGGACAGGGCTACTACGAGCAGTACTTC.

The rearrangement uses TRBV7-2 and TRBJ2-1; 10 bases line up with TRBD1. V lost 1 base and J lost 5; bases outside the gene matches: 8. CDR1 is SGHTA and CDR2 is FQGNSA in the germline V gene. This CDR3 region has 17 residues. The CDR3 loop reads CASSLVGGQGPHNEQFF. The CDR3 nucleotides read TGTGCCAGCAGCTTAGTGGGGGGACAGGGGCCGCACAATGAGCAGTTCTTC. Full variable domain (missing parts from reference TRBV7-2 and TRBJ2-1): GAGVSQSPSNKVTEKGKDVELRCDPISGHTALYWYRQSLGQGLEFLIYFQGNSAPDKSGLPSDRFSAERTGGSVSTLTIQRTQQEDSAVYLCASSLVGGQGPHNEQFFGPGTRLTVL.

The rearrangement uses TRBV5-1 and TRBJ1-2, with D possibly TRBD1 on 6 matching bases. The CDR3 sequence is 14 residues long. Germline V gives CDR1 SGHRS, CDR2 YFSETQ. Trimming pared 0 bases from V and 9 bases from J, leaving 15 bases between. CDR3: CASSLDGQLISYTF. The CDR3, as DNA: TGCGCCAGCAGCTTGGACGGACAGCTAATAAGCTACACCTTC.

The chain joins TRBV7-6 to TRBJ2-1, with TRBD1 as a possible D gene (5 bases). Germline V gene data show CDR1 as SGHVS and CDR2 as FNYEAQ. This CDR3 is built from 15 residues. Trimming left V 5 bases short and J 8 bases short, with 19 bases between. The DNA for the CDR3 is TGTGCCAGCAGCACGTTTAAGGATCGGACATATGAGCAGTTCTTC. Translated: CASSTFKDRTYEQFF.

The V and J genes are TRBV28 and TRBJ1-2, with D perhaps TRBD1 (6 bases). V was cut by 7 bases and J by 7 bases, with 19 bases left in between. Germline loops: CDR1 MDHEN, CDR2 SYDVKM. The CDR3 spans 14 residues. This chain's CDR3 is CASIKSRDTFGYTF. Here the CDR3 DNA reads TGTGCCAGCATTAAATCCAGGGACACCTTTGGCTACACCTTC.

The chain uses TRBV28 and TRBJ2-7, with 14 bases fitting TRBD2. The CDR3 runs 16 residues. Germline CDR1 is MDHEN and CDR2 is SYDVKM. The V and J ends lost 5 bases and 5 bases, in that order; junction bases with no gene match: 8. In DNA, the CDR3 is TGTGCCAGCAGTCCACCGACTAGCGGGAGGGCCAACGAGCAGTACTTC. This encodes CASSPPTSGRANEQYF.

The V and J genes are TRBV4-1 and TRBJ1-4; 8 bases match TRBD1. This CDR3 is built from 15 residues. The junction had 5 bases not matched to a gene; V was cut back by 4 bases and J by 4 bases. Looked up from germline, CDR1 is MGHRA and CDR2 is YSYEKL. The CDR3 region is CASSRKTGDNEKLFF. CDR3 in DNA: TGCGCCAGCAGCCGAAAGACAGGGGATAATGAAAAACTGTTTTTT.

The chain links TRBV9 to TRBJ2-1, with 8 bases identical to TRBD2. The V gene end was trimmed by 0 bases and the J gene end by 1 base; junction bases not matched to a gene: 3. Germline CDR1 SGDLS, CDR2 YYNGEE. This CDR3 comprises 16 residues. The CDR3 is CASSVVVAGSYNEQFF. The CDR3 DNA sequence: TGTGCCAGCAGCGTAGTGGTAGCGGGGTCCTACAATGAGCAGTTCTTC. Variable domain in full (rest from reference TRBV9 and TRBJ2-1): DSGVTQTPKHLITATGQRVTLRCSPRSGDLSVYWYQQSLDQGLQFLIQYYNGEERAKGNILERFSAQQFPDLHSELNLSSLELGDSALYFCASSVVVAGSYNEQFFGPGTRLTVL.

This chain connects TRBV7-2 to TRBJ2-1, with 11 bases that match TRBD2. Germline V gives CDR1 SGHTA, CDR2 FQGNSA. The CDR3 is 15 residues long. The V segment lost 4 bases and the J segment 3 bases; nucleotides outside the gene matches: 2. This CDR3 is CASSYGTSGYNEQFF. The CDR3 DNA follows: TGTGCCAGCAGCTACGGGACTAGCGGCTACAATGAGCAGTTCTTC.

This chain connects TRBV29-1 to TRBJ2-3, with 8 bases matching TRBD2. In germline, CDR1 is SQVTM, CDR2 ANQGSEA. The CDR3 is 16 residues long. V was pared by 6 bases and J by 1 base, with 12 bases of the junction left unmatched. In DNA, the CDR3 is TGCAGCGTCAACCTCATCAATAGCGGGGGCACAGATACGCAGTATTTT. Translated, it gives CSVNLINSGGTDTQYF.

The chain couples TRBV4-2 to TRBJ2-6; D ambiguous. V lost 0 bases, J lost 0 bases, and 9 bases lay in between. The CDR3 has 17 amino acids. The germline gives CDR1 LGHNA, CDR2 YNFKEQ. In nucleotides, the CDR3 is TGTGCCAGCAGCCAAGACGGCGGATCCTCTGGGGCCAACGTCCTGACTTTC. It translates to CASSQDGGSSGANVLTF.

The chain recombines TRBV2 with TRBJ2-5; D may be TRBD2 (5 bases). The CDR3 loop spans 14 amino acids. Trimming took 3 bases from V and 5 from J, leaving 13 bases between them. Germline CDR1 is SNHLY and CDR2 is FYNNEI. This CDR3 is CASSERRTVETQYF. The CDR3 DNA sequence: TGTGCCAGCAGTGAGAGACGGACTGTGGAGACCCAGTACTTC. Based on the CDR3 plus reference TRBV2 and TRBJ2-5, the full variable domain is EPEVTQTPSHQVTQMGQEVILRCVPISNHLYFYWYRQILGQKVEFLVSFYNNEISEKSEIFDDQFSVERPDGSNFTLKIRSTKLEDSAMYFCASSERRTVETQYFGPGTRLLVL.